This TCR beta chain was obtained from a study of shared clonotypes between healthy human individuals. Findings and caveats of the study: With a handful of donors compared, roughly 5% of naive CD4 clonotypes were shared.

TCRdb's table, derived via immunoSEQ multiplex PCR, lists solely in-frame clones and lacks some. This sample carries hundreds of thousands of clones, about 80% of them seen once, and the ten largest clones take around 1.8%. Germline values: CDR1 DFQATT, CDR2 SNEGSKA (reference sequence). This CDR3 has 11 residues. The germline V and J ends were trimmed by 3 bases and 4 bases, with 7 bases remaining between them. Comments on this clone: Its matching antigen is unknown.

Material for sequencing was memory CD4+ T cells sorted from blood. As for subset: CD45RA-negative fraction. The receptor's source is a young woman in good health. The chain joins TRBV20-1 to TRBJ2-7; the D is unclear. CDR3: CSASPLYEQYF. The CDR3 coding sequence is TGCAGTGCTAGTCCCCTATACGAGCAGTACTTC.